The rows below give T cell receptor beta chains drawn from one sample of a study of blood T cell repertoires in COVID-19. Sequencing used immunoSEQ multiplex PCR; TCRdb keeps in-frame clones, though not all of them. The table includes about 98,000 clones, about four fifths detected once. Sequences were obtained from peripheral blood. Receptors originate from a human donor in a cohort sampled during active COVID-19. Both conserved end residues are part of each CDR3. The order of the fields is CDR3 protein, J gene, V gene.

CASSSRQSPSTDTQYF,TRBJ2-3,TRBV28
CASSFAGGGTDTQYF,TRBJ2-3,TRBV5-1
CASSIILITNNQPQHF,TRBJ1-5,TRBV19
CASTYTPSGGFLSHEQYF,TRBJ2-7,TRBV21-1
CASIQWVGAEAFF,TRBJ1-1,TRBV6-6
CAWSSQGGTDTQYF,TRBJ2-3,TRBV30
CASSVDGGTGNTIYF,TRBJ1-3,TRBV9
CASGQGGVAEQYF,TRBJ2-7,TRBV5-4
CASSLLAGTTGELFF,TRBJ2-2,TRBV5-1
CASSLGPAGGRNEQFF,TRBJ2-1,TRBV7-9
CASSPRQETQYF,TRBJ2-5,TRBV7-2
CASSQGDRKIYGYTF,TRBJ1-2,TRBV4-2
CASSTGTANYGYTF,TRBJ1-2,TRBV5-5
CASGLRGANVLTF,TRBJ2-6,TRBV9
CASSRPGLGYEQYF,TRBJ2-7,TRBV18
CASSVQETRSGNTIYF,TRBJ1-3,TRBV19
CATLRQGLTEAFF,TRBJ1-1,TRBV19
CATSRGQGFGQYF,TRBJ2-3,TRBV15
CASSRTGGSINEQFF,TRBJ2-1,TRBV5-5
CASSLSGHPYEQYF,TRBJ2-7,TRBV5-1
CASSPRLAGGRDTQYF,TRBJ2-3,TRBV19
CASSSTTDTQYF,TRBJ2-3,TRBV6-5
CATSPDRGFNEKLFF,TRBJ1-4,TRBV15
CASSTLGLANNEQFF,TRBJ2-1,TRBV5-1
CASSPPTGEVTEAFF,TRBJ1-1,TRBV18
CASSLKGQANSGANVLTF,TRBJ2-6,TRBV5-1
CASRSTRTTYEQYF,TRBJ2-7,TRBV28